In this sample, the clone carrying this T cell receptor beta chain turned up a few times. The sample originates from a study of blood T cell repertoires in COVID-19. For the study at large: Spain, Italy and the United States supplied samples that represented acute and convalescent COVID-19. The cDNA or gDNA used as material had been derived from T cells, B-cell-depleted T cells, or PBMCs.

The CDR3 runs 15 residues. The V end was cut by 1 base, the J end by 2 bases, with 11 bases between. Germline V gene sequence: CDR1 LGHDT, CDR2 YNNKEL (reference sequence). The table came from immunoSEQ multiplex PCR; TCRdb's copy has only in-frame clones and leaves some out. The sample holds over 350,000 clones, approximately 87% seen once. Membership in each cohort depended on participant-reported clinical history. The V gene is TRBV3-1 (or the pseudogene TRBV3-2), the J gene TRBJ1-1; D perhaps matches TRBD1 (5 bases). The sequenced sample consisted of PBMCs or T cells enriched from blood (not recorded which). The TCR originated in a woman in her twenties or thirties with acute COVID-19. The CDR3 sequence: CASSQAPGVNTEAFF. Here the CDR3 DNA reads TGTGCCAGCAGCCAAGCGCCGGGGGTTAACACTGAAGCTTTCTTT.